This T cell receptor (beta chain) comes out of a study of Graves' ophthalmopathy and Graves' hyperthyroidism. Study-wide results and limits: Most expanded clonotypes from thyroid (those above 0.001 frequency) were also found in blood.

A volume of 8.5 to 10 ml of fresh peripheral blood supplied the PBMCs. Amplified material comprised TCR beta CDR3 regions derived from RNA transcripts. The library came from an HTBI-primed first-round RT-PCR and a second-round multiplex PCR. One entry per CDR3 protein, called by TCRdb with MiXCR from the multiplex PCR reads. The sample gives roughly 380,000 distinct CDR3 sequences, approximately 15% of which show up once; approximately 7% is in the top ten. Per germline, CDR1 LNHDA and CDR2 SQIVND (reference sequence). The V end was cut by 7 bases, the J end by 2 bases, with 11 bases between. CDR3 length equals 13 residues. This clonotype was recorded at least ten times. Its cognate antigen is unknown.

This clonotype was obtained from a woman aged 18-29 years with stable Graves' hyperthyroidism. The rearrangement uses TRBV19 and TRBJ1-2, with D perhaps TRBD1 (5 bases). What was sequenced was peripheral blood. Written as DNA, the CDR3 is TGTGCCAGTACCCTTAGACAGAACTATGGCTACACCTTC. It translates to CASTLRQNYGYTF.